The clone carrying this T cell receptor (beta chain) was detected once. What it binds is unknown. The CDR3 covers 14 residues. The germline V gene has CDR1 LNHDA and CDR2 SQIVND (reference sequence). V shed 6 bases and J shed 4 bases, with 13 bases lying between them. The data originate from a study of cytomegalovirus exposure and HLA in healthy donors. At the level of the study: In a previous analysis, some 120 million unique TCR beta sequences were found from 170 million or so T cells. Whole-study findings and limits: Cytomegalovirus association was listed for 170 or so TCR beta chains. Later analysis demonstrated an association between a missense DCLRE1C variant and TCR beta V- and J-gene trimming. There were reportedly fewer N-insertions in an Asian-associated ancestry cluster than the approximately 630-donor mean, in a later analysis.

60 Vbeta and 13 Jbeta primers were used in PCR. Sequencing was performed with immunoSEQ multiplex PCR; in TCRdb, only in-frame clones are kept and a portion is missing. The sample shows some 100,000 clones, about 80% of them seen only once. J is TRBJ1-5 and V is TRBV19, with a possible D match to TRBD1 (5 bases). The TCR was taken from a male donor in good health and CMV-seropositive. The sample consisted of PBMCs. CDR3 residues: CASSLDMFNQPQHF. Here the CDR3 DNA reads TGTGCCAGTAGCCTGGACATGTTTAATCAGCCCCAGCATTTT.